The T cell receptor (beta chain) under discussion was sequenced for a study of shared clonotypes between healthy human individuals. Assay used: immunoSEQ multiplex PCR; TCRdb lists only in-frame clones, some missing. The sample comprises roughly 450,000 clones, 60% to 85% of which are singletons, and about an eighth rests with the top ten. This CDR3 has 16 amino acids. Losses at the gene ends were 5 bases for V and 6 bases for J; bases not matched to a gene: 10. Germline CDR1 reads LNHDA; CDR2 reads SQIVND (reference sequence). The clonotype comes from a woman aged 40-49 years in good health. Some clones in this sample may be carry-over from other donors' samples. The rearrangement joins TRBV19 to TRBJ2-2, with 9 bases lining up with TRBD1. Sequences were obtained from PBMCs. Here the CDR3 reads CASSLNRGRNSGELFF. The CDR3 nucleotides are TGTGCCAGTAGTCTAAACAGGGGGCGTAATTCCGGGGAGCTGTTTTTT.